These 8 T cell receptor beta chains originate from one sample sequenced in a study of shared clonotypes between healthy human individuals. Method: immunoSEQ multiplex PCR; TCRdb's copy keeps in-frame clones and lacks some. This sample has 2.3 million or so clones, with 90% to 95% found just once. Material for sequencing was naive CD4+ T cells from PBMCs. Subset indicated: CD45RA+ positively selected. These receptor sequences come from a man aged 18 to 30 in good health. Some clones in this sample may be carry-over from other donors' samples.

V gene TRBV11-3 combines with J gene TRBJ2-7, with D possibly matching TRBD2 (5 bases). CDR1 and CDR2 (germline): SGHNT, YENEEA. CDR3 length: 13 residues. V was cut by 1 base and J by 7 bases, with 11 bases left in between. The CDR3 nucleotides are TGTGCCAGCAGCTTAGGGTCCCGACTAGAGCAGTACTTC. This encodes CASSLGSRLEQYF.

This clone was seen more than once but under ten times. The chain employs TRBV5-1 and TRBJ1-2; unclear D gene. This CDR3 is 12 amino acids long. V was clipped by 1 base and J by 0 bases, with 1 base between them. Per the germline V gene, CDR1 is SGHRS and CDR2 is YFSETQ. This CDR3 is CASSLTNYGYTF. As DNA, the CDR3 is TGCGCCAGCAGCTTGACTAACTATGGCTACACCTTC.

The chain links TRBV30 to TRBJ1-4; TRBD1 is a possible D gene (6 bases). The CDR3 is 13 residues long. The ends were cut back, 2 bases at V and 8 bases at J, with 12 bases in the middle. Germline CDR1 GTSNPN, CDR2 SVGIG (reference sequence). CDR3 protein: CAWSQTGGEKLFF. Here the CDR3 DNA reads TGTGCCTGGAGTCAGACAGGCGGGGAAAAACTGTTTTTT.

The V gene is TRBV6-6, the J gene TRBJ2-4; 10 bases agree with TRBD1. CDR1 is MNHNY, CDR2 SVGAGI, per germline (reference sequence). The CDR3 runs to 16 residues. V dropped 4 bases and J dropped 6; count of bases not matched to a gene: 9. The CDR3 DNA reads TGTGCCAGCAGTTCCCGGACAGGGGGGGCGGGAAACATTCAGTACTTC. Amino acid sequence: CASSSRTGGAGNIQYF.

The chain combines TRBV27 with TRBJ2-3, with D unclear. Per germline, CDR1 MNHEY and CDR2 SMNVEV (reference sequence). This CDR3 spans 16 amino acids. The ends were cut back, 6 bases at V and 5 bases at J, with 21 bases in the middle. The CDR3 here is CASSLVVGWAVDTQYF. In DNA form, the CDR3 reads TGTGCCAGCAGCCTCGTGGTAGGGTGGGCGGTAGATACGCAGTATTTT.

CDR3 sequence: CASSLGANTQYF. The CDR3 region has the DNA TGTGCCAGCAGCTTGGGGGCGAATACGCAGTATTTT. This chain links TRBV5-6 with TRBJ2-3, with D unresolved. V was trimmed by 0 bases and J by 7 bases, leaving 6 bases between them. The CDR3 is 12 residues long. Germline CDR1 SGHDT, CDR2 YYEEEE. The variable domain in full, with the rest retrieved from reference TRBV5-6 and TRBJ2-3, is DAGVTQSPTHLIKTRGQQVTLRCSPKSGHDTVSWYQQALGQGPQFIFQYYEEEERQRGNFPDRFSGHQFPNYSSELNVNALLLGDSALYLCASSLGANTQYFGPGTRLTVL.

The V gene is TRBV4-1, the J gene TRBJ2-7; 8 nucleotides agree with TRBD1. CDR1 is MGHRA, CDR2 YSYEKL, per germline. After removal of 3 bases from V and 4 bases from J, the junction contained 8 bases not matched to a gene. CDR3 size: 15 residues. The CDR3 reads CASSHQDRADYEQYF. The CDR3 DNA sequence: TGCGCCAGCAGCCACCAGGACAGGGCTGATTACGAGCAGTACTTC.

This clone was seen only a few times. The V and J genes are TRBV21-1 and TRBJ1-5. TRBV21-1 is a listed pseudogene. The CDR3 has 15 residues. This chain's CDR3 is CASSPWGAVNQPQHF. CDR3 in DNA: TGTGCCAGCAGCCCTTGGGGGGCCGTCAATCAGCCCCAGCATTTT.